The 17 T cell receptor beta chains in this list originate from one sample, sequenced in a study of cytomegalovirus exposure and HLA in healthy donors (dated by TCRdb to 2016 to 2017). Library creation used the immunoSEQ multiplex PCR assay. A mixture of 60 forward primers for TCR Vbeta segments and 13 reverse primers for TCR Jbeta segments was used in the multiplex PCR. TCRdb stores this immuneACCESS table with in-frame sequences only. Part of the clones is absent; in the studies checked, under half of the shortfall reflects unresolved V genes, and no reason is known for the rest. The sample table contains around 150,000 clones; only one count was recorded for 77% of them. The ten biggest clones cover more than 3.5% of the sample. The sequencing input was PBMCs. The origin of the receptors is a man aged 25 to 40 in good health and CMV-seropositive.

This clone has only a few counts. V is TRBV6-6 and J is TRBJ2-5, with D possibly being TRBD1 (6 bases). The CDR3 runs 12 residues. V dropped 8 bases and J dropped 4 bases, with 11 bases sitting between them. Looked up from germline, CDR1 is MNHNY and CDR2 is SVGAGI (reference sequence). The CDR3 nucleotides are TGTGCCAGCGGACAGTTCCGAGAGACCCAGTACTTC. Translation: CASGQFRETQYF.

The chain joins TRBV2 to TRBJ2-7; D is possibly TRBD1 (6 bases). The germline V gene encodes CDR1 SNHLY and CDR2 FYNNEI. V was clipped by 7 bases and J by 1 base, with 11 bases between them. This CDR3 has 13 amino acids. This chain's CDR3 is CASNPDSSYEQYF. CDR3 DNA: TGTGCCAGCAACCCGGACAGTTCCTACGAGCAGTACTTC.

The chain uses TRBV12-5 and TRBJ1-5; possibly TRBD1 for D (5 bases). Trimming pared 1 base from V and 4 bases from J, leaving 11 bases between. CDR3 size: 15 residues. Germline V gene sequence: CDR1 LGHNT, CDR2 FRNRAP. DNA for the CDR3: TGTGCTAGTGGTTTGGGACGGGGGGGGAATCAGCCCCAGCATTTT. It specifies CASGLGRGGNQPQHF.

The chain is built from TRBV28 and TRBJ2-5; 11 nucleotides line up with TRBD1. The DNA end is more similar to TRBJ2-7, so the J call may be wrong. Germline V lookup: CDR1 MDHEN, CDR2 SYDVKM. The CDR3 consists of 16 residues. The CDR3 sequence is CASSQPPGQGDYEQYF. DNA of the CDR3: TGTGCCAGCAGTCAACCCCCGGGACAGGGGGACTACGAGCAGTACTTC.

This rearrangement joins TRBV7-9 to TRBJ2-7; 8 bases fit TRBD1. This CDR3 contains 17 residues. V lost 5 bases and J lost 2; bases outside the gene matches: 14. The germline V gene encodes CDR1 SEHNR and CDR2 FQNEAQ (reference sequence). The CDR3 region is CASSLGPGQDETYEQYF. CDR3 in DNA: TGTGCCAGCAGCCTAGGACCGGGACAGGATGAAACCTACGAGCAGTACTTC.

CDR3 protein: CSVDRPSENGYTF. CDR3 in DNA: TGCAGCGTTGATCGCCCTTCAGAAAATGGCTACACCTTC. The V and J genes are TRBV29-1 and TRBJ1-2, with D hard to call. Germline loops: CDR1 SQVTM, CDR2 ANQGSEA. The V gene lost 3 bases and the J gene lost 6 bases, with 14 bases spanning the gap. The CDR3 has 13 amino acids.

The CDR3 loop is CASSPMGGGEQYF. Here the CDR3 DNA reads TGTGCCAGCTCGCCAATGGGAGGGGGGGAGCAGTACTTC. The chain carries TRBV18 and TRBJ2-7; a possible D gene is TRBD2 (7 bases). V lost 6 bases, J lost 7 bases, and 16 bases lay in between. Germline V gene lookup returns CDR1 KGHSH and CDR2 LQKENI. The CDR3 is 13 residues long.

V gene TRBV7-8 combines with J gene TRBJ1-6; TRBD1 agrees at 7 bases. The CDR3 length is 16 residues. Germline V gene sequence: CDR1 SGHVS, CDR2 FQNEAQ. The trim removed 5 bases at V and 3 bases at J, leaving 7 bases unmatched. The CDR3 DNA sequence: TGTGCCAGCAGCGTAACAGGGGACCGCTATAATTCACCCCTCCACTTT. Protein: CASSVTGDRYNSPLHF.

The rearrangement joins TRBV29-1 to TRBJ2-7; TRBD2 aligns across 14 bases. Trimming cost V 2 bases and J 4 bases; bases outside gene matches: 4. This CDR3 is built from 15 residues. Germline V lookup: CDR1 SQVTM, CDR2 ANQGSEA. Here the CDR3 DNA reads TGCAGCGTTGAATCGGGACTAGCGGGGGAGTACGAGCAGTACTTC. Translating it yields CSVESGLAGEYEQYF.

The chain uses TRBV6-1 and TRBJ2-1, with 7 bases that match TRBD1. V lost 3 bases, J lost 0 bases, and 8 bases stayed unmatched. This CDR3 contains 17 residues. Per the germline V gene, CDR1 is MNHNS and CDR2 is SASEGT. For the CDR3, the DNA is TGTGCCAGCAGTGATAGACAGGGACGGGGCTCCTACAATGAGCAGTTCTTC. It encodes CASSDRQGRGSYNEQFF.

The chain employs TRBV6-1 and TRBJ1-4, with 10 bases matching TRBD1. Germline V gene lookup returns CDR1 MNHNS and CDR2 SASEGT. V shed 7 bases, J shed 7 bases, and the junction held 9 bases outside the gene matches. This CDR3 comprises 15 residues. In DNA, the CDR3 is TGTGCCAGCAATACCCGGGACAGGGGTTTTGAAAAACTGTTTTTT. Its translation is CASNTRDRGFEKLFF.

J is TRBJ1-5 and V is TRBV19; TRBD1 might be the D (6 bases). This CDR3 comprises 18 residues. V lost 6 bases and J 6 bases, leaving 27 bases between the germline ends. CDR1 LNHDA and CDR2 SQIVND come from the germline V gene (reference sequence). This CDR3 is CASSSPTLLGGAGQPQHF. CDR3 DNA sequence: TGTGCCAGTAGCTCCCCAACGCTCCTTGGGGGGGCGGGTCAGCCCCAGCATTTT.

J is TRBJ2-7 and V is TRBV7-2; TRBD2 is a possible D gene (6 bases). Germline assignment: CDR1 SGHTA and CDR2 FQGNSA. V lost 3 bases, J lost 2 bases, and 11 bases lay in between. CDR3 length equals 14 residues. CDR3 bases: TGTGCCAGCAGCTTCGGCGGGGAAACCTACGAGCAGTACTTC. Translation: CASSFGGETYEQYF.

The V gene is TRBV28, the J gene TRBJ2-7, with 8 bases identical to TRBD1. The junction had 11 bases not matched to a gene; V was cut back by 4 bases and J by 6 bases. The CDR3 runs to 15 residues. CDR1 and CDR2 (germline): MDHEN, SYDVKM. CDR3 region: CASSSPTGGYGEQYF. The CDR3 coding sequence is TGTGCCAGCAGTTCCCCTACAGGGGGGTATGGCGAGCAGTACTTC.

The sample holds a few counts of this clone. CDR3 sequence: CASSQVLGNQPQHF. As DNA, the CDR3 is TGCGCCAGCAGCCAAGTTCTTGGCAATCAGCCCCAGCATTTT. The chain employs TRBV4-1 and TRBJ1-5; unclear D gene. The CDR3 totals 14 residues. CDR1 is MGHRA, CDR2 YSYEKL, per germline. Trimming pared 1 base from V and 2 bases from J, leaving 6 bases between.

V and J are TRBV5-1 and TRBJ1-2; 7 bases fit TRBD1. V was pared by 0 bases and J by 2 bases, with 4 bases of the junction left unmatched. CDR3 length equals 15 residues. Germline V gives CDR1 SGHRS, CDR2 YFSETQ. For the CDR3, the DNA is TGCGCCAGCAGCTTGGTAACAGGGGAAAACTATGGCTACACCTTC. As protein: CASSLVTGENYGYTF.

The V call is TRBV4-1, the J call TRBJ2-3, with 12 bases lining up with TRBD2. With V trimmed by 7 bases and J by 3 bases, 5 bases remained unmatched. Germline V gives CDR1 MGHRA, CDR2 YSYEKL. This CDR3 has 15 residues. The CDR3 DNA is TGCGCCAGCACCTCTAGCGGGGGGGGGACAGATACGCAGTATTTT. Translating it yields CASTSSGGGTDTQYF.